The 26 T cell receptor beta chains presented below share a single source sample, sequenced in a study of CD8+ T cells in alopecia areata. Reverse transcription of extracted RNA yielded cDNA, which provided the sequencing template. Produced via immunoSEQ multiplex PCR; TCRdb's table is partial and in-frame only. The data contain 45,000 to 70,000 clones, around 96% of them singletons. Sample: CD8+ T cells sorted from blood, taken at week 0. All receptors derive from a human donor with alopecia areata.

V usage is TRBV27 and J usage is TRBJ2-7; possible D gene TRBD1, 5 bases. This CDR3 has 13 amino acids. CDR1 is MNHEY and CDR2 is SMNVEV in the germline V gene (reference sequence). The V end lost 5 bases, the J end lost 0 bases, and 8 bases lay between the germline ends. The CDR3 coding sequence is TGTGCCAGCAGTGTTACAGGCTCCTACGAGCAGTACTTC. Its translation is CASSVTGSYEQYF.

This chain uses TRBV15 with TRBJ1-4; no clear D gene. There are 16 residues in the CDR3. The V and J ends lost 0 bases and 7 bases respectively, with 15 bases between them. CDR1 is LNHNV, CDR2 YYDKDF, per germline (reference sequence). The CDR3 region is CATSRDPNSRGEKLFF. The CDR3 bases are TGTGCCACCAGCAGAGATCCCAACAGCCGGGGTGAAAAACTGTTTTTT.

The chain couples TRBV19 to TRBJ1-2; D remains unclear. Germline CDR1 is LNHDA and CDR2 is SQIVND (reference sequence). This CDR3 region has 13 residues. Trimming removed 3 bases from V and 1 base from J, with 6 bases in between. Written as DNA, the CDR3 is TGTGCCAGTAGTATCGAGGGTAACTATGGCTACACCTTC. Protein sequence: CASSIEGNYGYTF.

This chain connects TRBV29-1 to TRBJ2-1; D might be TRBD2 (6 bases). There are 12 residues in the CDR3. Germline assignment: CDR1 SQVTM and CDR2 ANQGSEA. The V gene lost 0 bases and the J gene lost 10 bases, with 10 bases spanning the gap. The CDR3 DNA sequence: TGCAGCGTTGAAGAGGGCGGAGGGGAGCAGTTCTTC. Its protein is CSVEEGGGEQFF.

This chain joins TRBV7-6 and TRBJ1-5; perhaps TRBD1 as D (6 bases). Germline values: CDR1 SGHVS, CDR2 FNYEAQ. The CDR3 runs to 14 residues. Trimming stripped 1 base from V and 4 bases from J, with 8 bases between. The CDR3 DNA sequence: TGTGCCAGCAGCTTAGGGGGGGCGAATCAGCCCCAGCATTTT. The encoded protein is CASSLGGANQPQHF.

The rearrangement links TRBV14 to TRBJ1-1; possible D gene TRBD1, 5 bases. The germline V gene encodes CDR1 SGHDN and CDR2 FVKESK. Trimming took 3 bases from V and 4 from J, leaving 15 bases between them. The CDR3 runs 15 residues. The CDR3, as DNA: TGTGCCAGCAGCCATTGGGGCGCGGGTTTCACTGAAGCTTTCTTT. Amino acid sequence: CASSHWGAGFTEAFF. Supplemented by reference TRBV14 and TRBJ1-1, the full variable domain reads EAGVTQFPSHSVIEKGQTVTLRCDPISGHDNLYWYRRVMGKEIKFLLHFVKESKQDESGMPNNRFLAERTGGTYSTLKVQPAELEDSGVYFCASSHWGAGFTEAFFGQGTRLTVV.

The V and J genes are TRBV4-3 and TRBJ1-5, with a weak D call TRBD1 (6 bases). Trimming took 4 bases from V and 3 from J, leaving 13 bases between them. Germline V gene sequence: CDR1 LGHNA, CDR2 YSLEER. This CDR3 region has 15 residues. The CDR3 loop reads CASSLETGNNQPQHF. The CDR3 DNA reads TGCGCCAGCAGCCTTGAGACAGGTAACAATCAGCCCCAGCATTTT.

The chain is built from TRBV7-6 and TRBJ1-4, with no clear D. The CDR3 has 15 amino acids. CDR1 is SGHVS, CDR2 FNYEAQ, per germline. V lost 5 bases and J lost 1, with 11 bases in between. This CDR3 is CASSQIGITNEKLFF. In DNA, the CDR3 is TGTGCCAGCAGCCAAATAGGGATAACTAATGAAAAACTGTTTTTT.

The V and J genes are TRBV30 and TRBJ1-1; D is perhaps TRBD1 (5 bases). Germline V gives CDR1 GTSNPN, CDR2 SVGIG (reference sequence). V lost 0 bases to trimming and J lost 4 bases, with 12 bases between them. The CDR3 is made up of 14 amino acids. The CDR3 nucleotides are TGTGCCTGGAGTGTACAGGCCCTGGGCACTGAAGCTTTCTTT. Residues: CAWSVQALGTEAFF.

The rearrangement links TRBV5-4 to TRBJ2-3; 9 bases are a match to TRBD2. Germline CDR1 and CDR2: SGHNT and YYREEE (reference sequence). Unmatched junction bases numbered 3, after V lost 3 bases and J lost 4 bases. The CDR3 runs 14 residues. CDR3 in amino acids: CASSWTSAADTQYF. The CDR3 DNA follows: TGTGCCAGCAGCTGGACTAGCGCTGCAGATACGCAGTATTTT.

DNA of the CDR3: TGCAGCGTTCGGGCAGGGGCTGGAAACATTCAGTACTTC. It encodes CSVRAGAGNIQYF. The chain carries TRBV29-1 and TRBJ2-4, with D possibly being TRBD1 (6 bases). The CDR3 sequence is 13 residues long. Trimming left V 5 bases short and J 6 bases short, with 14 bases between. From germline, CDR1 is SQVTM and CDR2 ANQGSEA.

The rearrangement links TRBV6-1 to TRBJ2-2, with D unclear. Germline lookup yields CDR1 MNHNS and CDR2 SASEGT. This CDR3 is 14 amino acids long. The ends were cut back, 6 bases at V and 4 bases at J, with 12 bases in the middle. The CDR3 reads CASRSFGITGELFF. CDR3 DNA sequence: TGTGCCAGCAGATCATTTGGGATCACCGGGGAGCTGTTTTTT.

The gene calls are TRBV7-9 and TRBJ2-1, with 7 positions matching TRBD2. The CDR3 is 14 amino acids. Per germline, CDR1 SEHNR and CDR2 FQNEAQ (reference sequence). V shed 5 bases, J shed 2 bases, and the junction held 3 bases outside the gene matches. CDR3 sequence: CASSERGPYNEQFF. DNA of the CDR3: TGTGCCAGCAGCGAGCGGGGACCCTACAATGAGCAGTTCTTC. Drawing the rest from reference TRBV7-9 and TRBJ2-1, the complete variable domain is DTGVSQNPRHKITKRGQNVTFRCDPISEHNRLYWYRQTLGQGPEFLTYFQNEAQLEKSRLLSDRFSAERPKGSFSTLEIQRTEQGDSAMYLCASSERGPYNEQFFGPGTRLTVL.

Here the CDR3 reads CASSLAGQALDEQFF. Written as DNA, the CDR3 is TGTGCCAGCAGCTTAGCGGGACAGGCCCTCGATGAGCAGTTCTTC. The chain joins TRBV7-9 to TRBJ2-1; TRBD1 matches 8 bases. The germline V gene has CDR1 SEHNR and CDR2 FQNEAQ (reference sequence). V dropped 0 bases and J dropped 8; count of bases not matched to a gene: 6. This CDR3 contains 15 residues.

V is TRBV7-6 and J is TRBJ2-2, with D unresolved. Trimming removed 0 bases at V and 2 bases at J, with 10 bases between. Per the germline V gene, CDR1 is SGHVS and CDR2 is FNYEAQ. The CDR3 loop spans 16 amino acids. CDR3 amino acids: CASSLAANLNTGELFF. CDR3 coding DNA: TGTGCCAGCAGCTTAGCGGCGAATCTAAACACCGGGGAGCTGTTTTTT.

The chain employs TRBV13 and TRBJ2-7; no definite D call. This CDR3 is 14 amino acids long. V shed 3 bases and J shed 6 bases, with 15 bases lying between them. Germline-derived CDR1 and CDR2 are PRHDT and FYEKMQ (reference sequence). Here the CDR3 DNA reads TGTGCCAGCAGCTTTGACGGTAGTAAGTCCGAGCAGTACTTC. It is translated as CASSFDGSKSEQYF.

The chain is built from TRBV4-1 and TRBJ1-6; unclear D gene. V gave up 3 bases and J gave up 8 bases, with 8 bases separating them. The germline CDR1 and CDR2 sequences are MGHRA and YSYEKL. CDR3 length: 13 amino acids. Written as DNA, the CDR3 is TGCGCCAGCAGCCAGGGAATAGATTCACCCCTCCACTTT. Protein: CASSQGIDSPLHF.

J is TRBJ2-3 and V is TRBV7-8, with TRBD2 matching over 8 bases. This CDR3 region has 17 residues. Germline CDR1 and CDR2: SGHVS and FQNEAQ. Losses at the gene ends were 0 bases for V and 6 bases for J; bases not matched to a gene: 11. CDR3: CASSLARAAGGGDTQYF. The CDR3 bases are TGTGCCAGCAGCTTAGCCAGAGCTGCGGGGGGCGGGGATACGCAGTATTTT.

The chain links TRBV6-5 to TRBJ2-7, with 7 bases fitting TRBD1. Germline loops: CDR1 MNHEY, CDR2 SVGAGI. This CDR3 contains 14 residues. V shed 4 bases and J 5 bases; nucleotides not matched to a gene: 8. CDR3 sequence: CASSFRQGLNEQYF. The DNA for the CDR3 is TGTGCCAGCAGTTTCCGACAGGGTCTCAACGAGCAGTACTTC.

V and J are TRBV6-5 and TRBJ1-2; D unresolved. V was clipped by 4 bases and J by 5 bases, with 8 bases between them. The germline gives CDR1 MNHEY, CDR2 SVGAGI. The CDR3 loop spans 12 amino acids. The CDR3 nucleotides are TGTGCCAGCAGTTCGGACGGGTATGGCTACACCTTC. Amino acid sequence: CASSSDGYGYTF.

The chain uses TRBV11-2 and TRBJ2-1, with TRBD1 matching 9 bases. Trimming took 5 bases from V and 6 from J; bases not matched to a gene: 8. The CDR3 is 15 residues long. CDR1 and CDR2 (germline): SGHAT, FQNNGV. CDR3 bases: TGTGCCAGCAGCGTGCCGGGACAGGGATTCAATGAGCAGTTCTTC. This gives the protein CASSVPGQGFNEQFF.

This sequence joins TRBV21-1 and TRBJ2-2; the table's D call, TRBD1, has no DNA check behind it. TRBV21-1 is reported as a pseudogene. The CDR3 contains 15 residues. For the CDR3, the DNA is TGTGCCAGCAGCAATGCAGGGACGAACACCGGGGAGCTGTTTTTT. The encoded protein is CASSNAGTNTGELFF.

The genes are TRBV7-2 and TRBJ2-7; D gene unclear. Germline lookup yields CDR1 SGHTA and CDR2 FQGNSA. The length of the CDR3 is 12 residues. The germline V and J ends were trimmed by 1 base and 6 bases, with 7 bases remaining between them. CDR3 coding DNA: TGTGCCAGCAGCTTAGACTCCCCCGAGCAGTACTTC. This translates into CASSLDSPEQYF.

J is TRBJ2-1 and V is TRBV5-1; no clear D gene. Trimming removed 1 base at V and 5 bases at J, with 16 bases between. The CDR3 loop spans 16 amino acids. The germline V gene has CDR1 SGHRS and CDR2 YFSETQ. This chain's CDR3 is CASSLYNPFPHNEQFF. For the CDR3, the DNA is TGCGCCAGCAGCTTGTACAACCCCTTCCCCCACAATGAGCAGTTCTTC.

The CDR3 coding sequence is TGTGCCAGCAGCTCGCCGGACAGGGTGAACACTGAAGCTTTCTTT. Its protein is CASSSPDRVNTEAFF. This chain joins TRBV21-1 and TRBJ1-1; the D call of TRBD1 is as the table states it, not checked on the DNA. TRBV21-1 represents a pseudogene. This CDR3 is 15 amino acids long.

This chain joins TRBV7-9 and TRBJ2-7, with unresolved D. V was trimmed by 2 bases and J by 2 bases, leaving 10 bases between them. Per the germline V gene, CDR1 is SEHNR and CDR2 is FQNEAQ (reference sequence). The CDR3 covers 14 residues. The CDR3: CASSLPTFPYEQYF. CDR3 bases: TGTGCCAGCAGCTTACCGACATTTCCCTACGAGCAGTACTTC.